The 2 T cell receptor beta chains in this list originate from one sample, sequenced in a study of cytomegalovirus exposure and HLA in healthy donors. Primers for the PCR totalled 60 Vbeta and 13 Jbeta. Assay used: immunoSEQ multiplex PCR; TCRdb lists only in-frame clones, some missing. The sample carries about 190,000 clones, less than 85% recorded once. Sequences were obtained from PBMCs. The receptors were sampled from a man aged 30-40 years in good health and CMV-seropositive.

The chain carries TRBV4-2 and TRBJ2-7, with D possibly TRBD1 on 5 matching bases. The ends were cut back, 0 bases at V and 5 bases at J, with 8 bases in the middle. Germline V lookup: CDR1 LGHNA, CDR2 YNFKEQ. This CDR3 region has 13 residues. CDR3 loop: CASSQDLRDEQYF. For the CDR3, the DNA is TGTGCCAGCAGCCAAGATCTCAGGGACGAGCAGTACTTC.

This clone was counted a few times. The V and J genes are TRBV11-2 and TRBJ2-1, with D hard to call. Between the trimmed V and J ends, which lost 3 bases and 14 bases, there was a span of 17 bases. The CDR3 is 13 amino acids. In germline, CDR1 is SGHAT, CDR2 FQNNGV. CDR3 amino acids: CASSFQLKGLKFF. DNA of the CDR3: TGTGCCAGCAGCTTTCAACTAAAAGGATTAAAGTTCTTC.